The source of this T cell receptor beta chain is a study of cytomegalovirus exposure and HLA in healthy donors. Findings and limits, study-wide: Cytomegalovirus-associated status was assigned to approximately 160 TCR beta chains. Presence/absence analyses treated sequencing depth as roughly uniform across donors.

Primers: 60 Vbeta forward and 13 Jbeta reverse. Sequenced by immunoSEQ multiplex PCR; TCRdb stores in-frame clones only, minus some. Here the sample spans 100,000 to 150,000 clones, 60% to 85% being singletons. The V end lost 0 bases, the J end lost 0 bases, and 11 bases lay between the germline ends. Germline V gene sequence: CDR1 MNHEY, CDR2 SVGAGI. CDR3 size: 16 residues. Healthy bone marrow donors made up the cohort. This clone was seen more than once but under ten times. Its matching antigen is unknown. The sequence derives from a female donor in good health and CMV-seronegative. Material for sequencing was PBMCs. The chain links TRBV6-5 to TRBJ1-1, with D possibly TRBD1 on 5 matching bases. As DNA, the CDR3 is TGTGCCAGCAGTTACTCCGGGGGTAGGGTGAACACTGAAGCTTTCTTT. Its protein is CASSYSGGRVNTEAFF.